Detailed here is one T cell receptor (beta chain). Its antigen is still unknown. These data originate in a study of cytomegalovirus exposure and HLA in healthy donors. Study findings and constraints: Among TCR beta chains, those listed as cytomegalovirus-associated numbered about 160. First-cohort TCR clusters tended to co-occur in the 130 or so validation repertoires, a later analysis found.

The donors were members of the validation cohort comprising about 120 subjects, separate from the roughly 700-subject first cohort. TCRdb's table, derived via immunoSEQ multiplex PCR, lists solely in-frame clones and lacks some. The data contain 200,000 to 250,000 clones, roughly 84% of them seen just once; the ten biggest clones take up more than 1.5%. CDR3 length equals 15 residues. V lost 8 bases, J lost 2 bases, and 17 bases lay in between. The germline V gene has CDR1 MNHNS and CDR2 SASEGT. Material for sequencing was PBMCs. The source is a woman between 18 and 29 years old in good health and CMV-seropositive. The rearrangement links TRBV6-1 to TRBJ2-3, with a possible D match to TRBD1 (5 bases). This CDR3 reads CASGPGSRTTDTQYF. The CDR3 coding sequence is TGTGCCAGCGGCCCAGGGTCGAGGACCACAGATACGCAGTATTTT.